The rows below give T cell receptor beta chains drawn from one sample of a study of blood T cell repertoires in COVID-19. The repertoire was sequenced with immunoSEQ multiplex PCR; TCRdb's copy has only in-frame clones and lacks some. This sample yields 98,000 or so clones, of which roughly 91% are seen a single time; roughly 4.6% belongs to the top ten. Input material: peripheral blood. The receptors were gathered from a human donor in a cohort sampled during active COVID-19. The CDR3 runs from the conserved cysteine through the conserved F or W. The D gene is left open where the match is weak. Rows may omit the clone size; those that give it use once, few, many or a size class.

- | TRBJ2-4 | - | TRBV5-1 | CASSSGEAKNIQYF | TGCGCCAGCAGCTCAGGGGAAGCCAAAAACATTCAGTACTTC
- | TRBJ1-2 | - | TRBV3-1/TRBV3-2 | CASGTGIYGYTF | TGTGCCAGCGGCACCGGGATCTATGGCTACACCTTC
TRBD2 | TRBJ2-5 | - | TRBV5-1 | CASSLDDLTSGGLQETQYF | TGCGCCAGCAGCTTGGACGACCTTACTAGCGGGGGTCTCCAAGAGACCCAGTACTTC
TRBD1 | TRBJ1-2 | - | TRBV5-4 | CASTVMLQGAYGYTF | TGTGCCAGCACCGTTATGCTACAGGGGGCGTATGGCTACACCTTC
- | TRBJ1-2 | - | TRBV4-1 | CASSQEVSGETYGYTF | TGCGCCAGCAGCCAAGAGGTATCGGGAGAAACCTACGGCTACACCTTC
- | TRBJ2-7 | once | TRBV5-1 | CASSLVPGATYEQYF | TGCGCCAGCAGCTTGGTCCCAGGGGCTACCTACGAGCAGTACTTC
- | TRBJ2-5 | - | TRBV5-4 | CASSLPGQAKETQYF | TGTGCCAGCAGCTTACCGGGACAAGCAAAAGAGACCCAGTACTTC
TRBD2 | TRBJ2-3 | - | TRBV29-1 | CSGALAGAGGEDTQYF | TGCAGCGGCGCACTAGCGGGGGCCGGGGGGGAAGATACGCAGTATTTT
- | TRBJ1-5 | - | TRBV5-8 | CASSKGESNQPQHF | TGTGCCAGTTCAAAAGGGGAAAGCAATCAGCCCCAGCATTTT
- | TRBJ2-3 | - | TRBV5-4 | CASSLWGADTQYF | TGTGCCAGCAGCTTGTGGGGGGCAGATACGCAGTATTTT
- | TRBJ2-3 | once | TRBV7-9 | CASSPSTDTQYF | TGTGCCAGCAGCCCTAGCACAGATACGCAGTATTTT
TRBD1 | TRBJ2-5 | - | TRBV18 | CASSPDRARETQYF | TGTGCCAGCTCACCGGACAGGGCTCGAGAGACCCAGTACTTC
TRBD1 | TRBJ1-5 | - | TRBV5-5 | CASSGGTGRLQPQHF | TGTGCCAGCAGCGGCGGGACAGGGCGACTTCAGCCCCAGCATTTT
- | TRBJ2-2 | - | TRBV30 | CAWSVVRGSNTGELFF | TGTGCCTGGAGTGTAGTAAGGGGCTCGAACACCGGGGAGCTGTTTTTT
- | TRBJ2-2 | - | TRBV5-4 | CASSPTATGELFF | TGTGCCAGCAGCCCCACAGCAACCGGGGAGCTGTTTTTT
TRBD1 | TRBJ2-1 | - | TRBV28 | CASRRQGAYEQFF | TGTGCCAGCAGAAGACAGGGGGCGTATGAGCAGTTCTTC
- | TRBJ2-7 | - | TRBV5-1 | CASSLAGAEQYF | TGCGCCAGCAGCTTGGCAGGTGCAGAACAGTACTTC
TRBD2 | TRBJ2-7 | - | TRBV11-2 | CASSLGGSSGRPYEQYF | TGTGCCAGCAGCTTAGGGGGGTCCAGCGGGAGGCCCTACGAGCAGTACTTC
- | TRBJ2-1 | - | TRBV5-1 | CASRTPGLAYNEQFF | TGCGCCAGCAGGACACCGGGACTCGCCTATAATGAGCAGTTCTTC
TRBD1 | TRBJ2-2 | - | TRBV11-3 | CASTSGRFGTVNTGELFF | TGTGCCAGCACCTCTGGTCGGTTCGGGACAGTAAACACCGGGGAGCTGTTTTTT
TRBD2 | TRBJ2-1 | once | TRBV12-3/TRBV12-4 | CASSSGVEQFF | TGTGCCAGCAGCAGCGGGGTTGAGCAGTTCTTC
- | TRBJ1-6 | - | TRBV7-2 | CASSPTVSPLHF | TGTGCCAGCAGCCCGACAGTTTCACCCCTCCACTTT
- | TRBJ2-1 | - | TRBV2 | CAGAFAFYNEQFF | TGTGCCGGGGCCTTTGCCTTCTACAATGAGCAGTTCTTC
- | TRBJ2-5 | - | TRBV5-5 | CASNPRTNQETQYF | TGTGCCAGCAACCCGCGGACTAACCAAGAGACCCAGTACTTC
- | TRBJ2-5 | - | TRBV28 | CASSPRDSETQYF | TGTGCCAGCAGTCCAAGGGACTCGGAGACCCAGTACTTC
- | TRBJ1-6 | - | TRBV7-9 | CASSLEGRSPLHF | TGTGCCAGCAGCTTAGAGGGGAGGTCACCCCTCCACTTT
TRBD2 | TRBJ2-2 | - | TRBV4-3 | CASSHHPPGGEGTGELFF | TGCGCCAGCAGCCATCACCCCCCGGGCGGGGAGGGCACCGGGGAGCTGTTTTTT
TRBD2 | TRBJ2-1 | - | TRBV7-9 | CASSLEGLAGAPRGNEQFF | TGTGCCAGCAGCTTAGAGGGACTAGCGGGAGCCCCCCGGGGGAATGAGCAGTTCTTC
TRBD2 | TRBJ2-1 | - | TRBV5-5 | CASSRTSGTAYNEQFF | TGTGCCAGCAGCCGGACTAGCGGGACCGCGTACAATGAGCAGTTCTTC
- | TRBJ2-1 | - | TRBV12-3/TRBV12-4 | CASTPGGDREQFF | TGTGCCAGTACCCCGGGGGGCGATCGTGAGCAGTTCTTC
TRBD1 | TRBJ2-2 | once | TRBV5-1 | CASSSGGQTGELFF | TGCGCCAGCAGCTCAGGGGGCCAAACCGGGGAGCTGTTTTTT
- | TRBJ2-7 | - | TRBV18 | CASSPLSGDEQYF | TGTGCCAGCTCACCACTCTCGGGGGACGAGCAGTACTTC
TRBD1 | TRBJ1-6 | - | TRBV9 | CASSSTGISYNSPLHF | TGTGCCAGCAGCTCGACAGGGATCTCCTATAATTCACCCCTCCACTTT
TRBD1 | TRBJ1-3 | - | TRBV5-4 | CASSLDRGLGNTIYF | TGTGCCAGCAGCTTGGACAGGGGACTTGGAAACACCATATATTTT
- | TRBJ2-1 | - | TRBV28 | CASSLFRPQFGNEQFF | TGTGCCAGCAGTTTATTCCGTCCCCAGTTCGGGAATGAGCAGTTCTTC
- | TRBJ2-7 | - | TRBV3-1/TRBV3-2 | CASSGAVRGYEQYF | TGTGCCAGCAGCGGCGCGGTCAGGGGTTACGAGCAGTACTTC
- | TRBJ1-1 | - | TRBV27 | CASSLSPGANTEAFF | TGTGCCAGCAGTTTATCGCCAGGGGCTAACACTGAAGCTTTCTTT
- | TRBJ2-5 | once | TRBV9 | CASKRGAAVQETQYF | TGTGCCAGTAAACGGGGGGCGGCGGTTCAAGAGACCCAGTACTTC
- | TRBJ1-2 | - | TRBV4-3 | CASSQDRTAASYGYTF | TGCGCCAGCAGCCAAGATCGGACAGCCGCAAGCTATGGCTACACCTTC
- | TRBJ2-3 | - | TRBV14 | CASSQALPTGDTQYF | TGTGCCAGCAGCCAAGCTCTCCCGACGGGAGATACGCAGTATTTT
- | TRBJ2-2 | once | TRBV2 | CASNGQGGDTGELFF | TGTGCCAGCAATGGTCAGGGGGGAGACACCGGGGAGCTGTTTTTT
- | TRBJ1-1 | - | TRBV3-1/TRBV3-2 | CASSQDWSIGGTEAFF | TGTGCCAGCAGCCAAGATTGGTCGATCGGGGGCACTGAAGCTTTCTTT
TRBD1 | TRBJ1-1 | - | TRBV6-5 | CASTWDRGNTEAFF | TGTGCCAGCACCTGGGACAGGGGTAACACTGAAGCTTTCTTT
TRBD2 | TRBJ2-1 | once | TRBV19 | CASISRSGLDYNEQFF | TGTGCCAGTATCTCCCGGTCGGGACTAGATTACAATGAGCAGTTCTTC
TRBD2 | TRBJ2-7 | once | TRBV5-4 | CASSSAGGDYEQYF | TGTGCCAGCAGCTCCGCGGGAGGGGACTACGAGCAGTACTTC
- | TRBJ1-1 | few | TRBV7-8 | CASSFQGNTEAFF | TGTGCCAGCAGTTTTCAGGGGAACACTGAAGCTTTCTTT
TRBD1 | TRBJ1-2 | - | TRBV6-5 | CASSSQGGGYTF | TGTGCCAGCAGTTCGCAGGGGGGCGGCTACACCTTC
- | TRBJ1-4 | - | TRBV5-1 | CASRPTEYEKLFF | TGCGCCAGCAGACCGACAGAGTATGAAAAACTGTTTTTT